This T cell receptor (beta chain) emerged from a study of blood T cell repertoires in COVID-19. Study at large: The United States, Italy and Spain provided the acute and convalescent COVID-19 samples. Sources were T cells, B-cell-depleted T cells, or PBMCs; the material itself was cDNA or gDNA.

V dropped 5 bases and J dropped 2 bases, with 13 bases sitting between them. Germline V gene sequence: CDR1 SGHRS, CDR2 YFSETQ. The CDR3 consists of 14 residues. The participants were between about 18 and 100 years old and came from 24 US areas. Original methodology: Estimates of nucleated cell counts were drawn from the amplification of reference gene primers. Assay used: immunoSEQ multiplex PCR; TCRdb lists only in-frame clones, some missing. The V and J calls and clone size come from that table; D and trimming were worked out from the DNA. Of roughly 180,000 clones listed, around 82% are singletons.

The J gene is TRBJ2-5, the V gene TRBV5-1, with D perhaps TRBD1 (6 bases). The sequenced sample was PBMCs or T cells enriched from blood (not recorded which). This clonotype was obtained from a woman aged 50 to 60 in a cohort exposed to, infected with or recovered from COVID-19 (not recorded which). The CDR3 reads CASSINRDQETQYF. DNA of the CDR3: TGCGCCAGCAGTATTAACAGGGATCAAGAGACCCAGTACTTC.